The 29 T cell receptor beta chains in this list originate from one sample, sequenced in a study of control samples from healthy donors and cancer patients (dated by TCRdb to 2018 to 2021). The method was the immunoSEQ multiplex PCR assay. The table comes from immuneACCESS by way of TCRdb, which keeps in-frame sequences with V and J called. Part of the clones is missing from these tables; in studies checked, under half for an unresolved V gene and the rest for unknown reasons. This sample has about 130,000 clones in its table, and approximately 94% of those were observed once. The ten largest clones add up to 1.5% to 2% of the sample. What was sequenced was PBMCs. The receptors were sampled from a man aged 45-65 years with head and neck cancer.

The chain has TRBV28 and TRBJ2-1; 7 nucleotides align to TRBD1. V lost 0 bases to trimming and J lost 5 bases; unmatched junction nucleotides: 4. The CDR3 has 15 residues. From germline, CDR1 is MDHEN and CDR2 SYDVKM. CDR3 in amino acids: CASSLWKGTDNEQFF. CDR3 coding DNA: TGTGCCAGCAGTTTATGGAAAGGGACAGACAATGAGCAGTTCTTC.

DNA for the CDR3: TGTGCCAGCAGCTGGGCCGAAGGTGGCTACACCTTC. Translation: CASSWAEGGYTF. The chain couples TRBV5-5 to TRBJ1-2; no firm D call. The CDR3 is 12 residues long. Germline V lookup: CDR1 SGHKS, CDR2 YYEKEE (reference sequence). V gave up 3 bases and J gave up 7 bases, with 10 bases separating them.

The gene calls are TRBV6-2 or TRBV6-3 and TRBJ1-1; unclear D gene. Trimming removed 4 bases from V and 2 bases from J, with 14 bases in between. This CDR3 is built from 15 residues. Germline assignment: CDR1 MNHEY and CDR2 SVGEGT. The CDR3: CASSSGGMSNTEAFF. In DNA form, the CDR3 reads TGTGCCAGCAGTTCCGGAGGTATGAGCAACACTGAAGCTTTCTTT.

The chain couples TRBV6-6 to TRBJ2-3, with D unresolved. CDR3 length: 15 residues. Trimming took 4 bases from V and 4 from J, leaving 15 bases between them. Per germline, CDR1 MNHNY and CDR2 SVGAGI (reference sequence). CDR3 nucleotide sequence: TGTGCCAGCAGTTCACCCGCCCTGGTCGCAGATACGCAGTATTTT. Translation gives CASSSPALVADTQYF.

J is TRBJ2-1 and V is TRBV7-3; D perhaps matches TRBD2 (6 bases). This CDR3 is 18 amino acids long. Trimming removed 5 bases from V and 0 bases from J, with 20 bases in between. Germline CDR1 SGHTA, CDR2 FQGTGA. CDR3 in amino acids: CASSLTPLNGGSYNEQFF. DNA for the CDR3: TGTGCCAGCAGCCTGACTCCCCTCAACGGGGGCTCCTACAATGAGCAGTTCTTC.

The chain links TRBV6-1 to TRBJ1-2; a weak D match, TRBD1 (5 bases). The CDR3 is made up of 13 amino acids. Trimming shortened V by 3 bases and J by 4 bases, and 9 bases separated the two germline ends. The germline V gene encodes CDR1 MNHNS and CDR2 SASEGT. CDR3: CASSEGVIYGYTF. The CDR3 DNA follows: TGTGCCAGCAGTGAGGGGGTTATCTATGGCTACACCTTC.

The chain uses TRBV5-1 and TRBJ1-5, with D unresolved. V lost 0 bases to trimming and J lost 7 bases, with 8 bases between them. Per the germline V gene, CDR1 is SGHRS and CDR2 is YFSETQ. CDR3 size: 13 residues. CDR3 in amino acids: CASSLAANQPQHF. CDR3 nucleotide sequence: TGCGCCAGCAGCTTGGCGGCAAACCAGCCCCAGCATTTT. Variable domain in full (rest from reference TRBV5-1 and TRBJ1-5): KAGVTQTPRYLIKTRGQQVTLSCSPISGHRSVSWYQQTPGQGLQFLFEYFSETQRNKGNFPGRFSGRQFSNSRSEMNVSTLELGDSALYLCASSLAANQPQHFGDGTRLSIL.

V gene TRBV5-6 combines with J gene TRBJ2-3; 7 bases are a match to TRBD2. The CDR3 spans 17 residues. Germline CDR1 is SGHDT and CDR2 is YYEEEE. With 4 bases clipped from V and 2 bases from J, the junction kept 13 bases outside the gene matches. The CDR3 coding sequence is TGTGCCAGCAGCCCGCTAGGGGCGGGGGAAAACACAGATACGCAGTATTTT. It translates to CASSPLGAGENTDTQYF.

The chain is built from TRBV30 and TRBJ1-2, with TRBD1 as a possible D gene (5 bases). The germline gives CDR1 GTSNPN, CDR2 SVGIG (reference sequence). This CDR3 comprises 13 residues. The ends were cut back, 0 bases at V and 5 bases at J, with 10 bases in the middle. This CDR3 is CAWSVGQRYGYTF. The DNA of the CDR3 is TGTGCCTGGAGTGTGGGGCAGCGGTATGGCTACACCTTC.

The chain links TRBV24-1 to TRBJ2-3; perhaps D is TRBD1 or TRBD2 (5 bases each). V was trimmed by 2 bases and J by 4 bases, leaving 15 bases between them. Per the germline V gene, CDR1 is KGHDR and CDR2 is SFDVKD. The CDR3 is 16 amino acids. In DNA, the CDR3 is TGTGCCACCAGTGATTCCGGGACGGGGAACCCAGATACGCAGTATTTT. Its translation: CATSDSGTGNPDTQYF.

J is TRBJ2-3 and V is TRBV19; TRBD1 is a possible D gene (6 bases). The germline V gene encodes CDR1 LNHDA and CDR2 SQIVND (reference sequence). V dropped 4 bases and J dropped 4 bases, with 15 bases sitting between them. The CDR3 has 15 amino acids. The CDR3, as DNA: TGTGCCAGTAGTAAAGGGGACATGACCCCAGATACGCAGTATTTT. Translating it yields CASSKGDMTPDTQYF.

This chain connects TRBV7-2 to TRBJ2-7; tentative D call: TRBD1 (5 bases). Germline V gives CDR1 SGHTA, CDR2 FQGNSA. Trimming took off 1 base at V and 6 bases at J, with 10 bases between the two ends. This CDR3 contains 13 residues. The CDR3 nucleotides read TGTGCCAGCAGCTTAGAGAAGGGGCTCGAGCAGTACTTC. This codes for CASSLEKGLEQYF.

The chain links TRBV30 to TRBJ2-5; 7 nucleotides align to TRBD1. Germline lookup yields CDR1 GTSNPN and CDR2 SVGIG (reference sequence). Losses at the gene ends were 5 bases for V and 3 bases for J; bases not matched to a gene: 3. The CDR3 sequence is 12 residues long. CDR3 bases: TGTGCCTGGTCCGGGACAGAAGAGACCCAGTACTTC. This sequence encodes CAWSGTEETQYF. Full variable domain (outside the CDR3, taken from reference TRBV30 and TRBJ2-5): SQTIHQWPATLVQPVGSPLSLECTVEGTSNPNLYWYRQAAGRGLQLLFYSVGIGQISSEVPQNLSASRPQDRQFILSSKKLLLSDSGFYLCAWSGTEETQYFGPGTRLLVL.

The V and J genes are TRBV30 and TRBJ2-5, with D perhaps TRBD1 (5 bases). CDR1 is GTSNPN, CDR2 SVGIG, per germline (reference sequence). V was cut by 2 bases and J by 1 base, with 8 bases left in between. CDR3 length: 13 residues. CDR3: CAWSKDTQETQYF. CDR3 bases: TGTGCCTGGAGTAAGGACACCCAAGAGACCCAGTACTTC.

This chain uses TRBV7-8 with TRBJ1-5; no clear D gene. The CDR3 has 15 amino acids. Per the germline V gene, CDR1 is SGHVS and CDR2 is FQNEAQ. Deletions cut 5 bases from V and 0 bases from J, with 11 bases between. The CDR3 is CASSQGRLSNQPQHF. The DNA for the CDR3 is TGTGCCAGCAGCCAAGGACGACTTAGCAATCAGCCCCAGCATTTT.

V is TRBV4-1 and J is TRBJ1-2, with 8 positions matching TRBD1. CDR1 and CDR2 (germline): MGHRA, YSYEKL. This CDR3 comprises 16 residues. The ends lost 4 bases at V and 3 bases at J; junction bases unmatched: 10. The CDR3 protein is CASSLSTGGFDYGYTF. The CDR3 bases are TGCGCCAGCAGCCTAAGTACAGGGGGATTCGACTATGGCTACACCTTC.

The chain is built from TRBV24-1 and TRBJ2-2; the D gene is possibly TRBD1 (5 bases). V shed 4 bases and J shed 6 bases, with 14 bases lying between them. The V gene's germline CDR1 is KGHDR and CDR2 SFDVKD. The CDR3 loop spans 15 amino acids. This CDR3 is CATSDPKSRAGELFF. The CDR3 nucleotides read TGTGCCACCAGTGACCCTAAGAGCAGGGCCGGGGAGCTGTTTTTT.

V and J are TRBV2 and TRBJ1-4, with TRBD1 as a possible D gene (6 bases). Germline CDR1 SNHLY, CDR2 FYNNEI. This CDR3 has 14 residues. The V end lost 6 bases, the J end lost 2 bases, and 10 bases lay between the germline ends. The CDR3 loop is CASRQGWTNEKLFF. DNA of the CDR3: TGTGCCAGCAGACAGGGTTGGACTAATGAAAAACTGTTTTTT.

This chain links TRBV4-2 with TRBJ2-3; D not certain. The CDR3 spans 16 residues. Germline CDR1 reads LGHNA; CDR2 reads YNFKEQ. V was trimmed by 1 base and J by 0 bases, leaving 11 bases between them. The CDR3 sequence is CASSQGRPPSTDTQYF. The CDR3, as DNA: TGTGCCAGCAGCCAAGGACGACCCCCTAGCACAGATACGCAGTATTTT.

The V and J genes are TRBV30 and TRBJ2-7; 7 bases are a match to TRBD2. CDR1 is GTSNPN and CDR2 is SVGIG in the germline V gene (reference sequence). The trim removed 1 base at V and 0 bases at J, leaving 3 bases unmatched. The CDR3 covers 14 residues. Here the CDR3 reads CAWSGGGSSYEQYF. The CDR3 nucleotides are TGTGCCTGGAGTGGGGGGGGTAGCTCCTACGAGCAGTACTTC.

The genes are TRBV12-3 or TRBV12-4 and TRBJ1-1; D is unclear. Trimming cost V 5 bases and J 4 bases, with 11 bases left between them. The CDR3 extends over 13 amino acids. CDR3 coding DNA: TGTGCCAGCAGTCCTCTGGTGGTCACTGAAGCTTTCTTT. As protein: CASSPLVVTEAFF.

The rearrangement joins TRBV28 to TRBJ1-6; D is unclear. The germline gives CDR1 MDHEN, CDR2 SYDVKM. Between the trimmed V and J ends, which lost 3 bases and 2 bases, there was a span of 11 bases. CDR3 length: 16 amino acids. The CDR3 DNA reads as TGTGCCAGCAGTTTTCTCCAACTCCCCTATAATTCACCCCTCCACTTT. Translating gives CASSFLQLPYNSPLHF.

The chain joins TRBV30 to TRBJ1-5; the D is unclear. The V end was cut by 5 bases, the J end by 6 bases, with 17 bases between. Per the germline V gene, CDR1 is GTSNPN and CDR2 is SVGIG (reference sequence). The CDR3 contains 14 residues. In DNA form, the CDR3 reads TGTGCCTGGGCCCCCTCGAAAGGAGGTCAGCCCCAGCATTTT. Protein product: CAWAPSKGGQPQHF.

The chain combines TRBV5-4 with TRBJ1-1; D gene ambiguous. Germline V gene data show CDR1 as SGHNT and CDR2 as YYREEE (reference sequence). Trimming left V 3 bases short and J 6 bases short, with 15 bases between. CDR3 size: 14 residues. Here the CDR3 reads CASSSSQWLAEAFF. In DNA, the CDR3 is TGTGCCAGCAGCTCTAGCCAGTGGCTGGCTGAAGCTTTCTTT.

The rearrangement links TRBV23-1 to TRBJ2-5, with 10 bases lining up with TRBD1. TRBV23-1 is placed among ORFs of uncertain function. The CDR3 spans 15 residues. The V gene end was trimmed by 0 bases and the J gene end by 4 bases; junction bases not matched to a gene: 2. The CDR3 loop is CASSQSWTGGETQYF. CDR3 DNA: TGCGCCAGCAGTCAATCGTGGACAGGGGGAGAGACCCAGTACTTC.

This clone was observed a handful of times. CDR3 nucleotide sequence: TGTGCCATCAGTGGAGGGGACGCCTACGAGCAGTACTTC. The encoded protein is CAISGGDAYEQYF. This rearrangement joins TRBV10-3 to TRBJ2-7; perhaps D is TRBD1 or TRBD2 (5 bases each). The length of the CDR3 is 13 residues. Germline CDR1 reads ENHRY; CDR2 reads SYGVKD. V lost 4 bases and J 2 bases, leaving 9 bases between the germline ends.

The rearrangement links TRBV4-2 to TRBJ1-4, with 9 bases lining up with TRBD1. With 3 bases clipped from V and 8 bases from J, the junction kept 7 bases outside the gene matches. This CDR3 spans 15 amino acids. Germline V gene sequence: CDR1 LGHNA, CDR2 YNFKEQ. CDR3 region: CASSQSGQGGEKLFF. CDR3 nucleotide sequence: TGTGCCAGCAGCCAGTCGGGACAGGGAGGGGAAAAACTGTTTTTT.

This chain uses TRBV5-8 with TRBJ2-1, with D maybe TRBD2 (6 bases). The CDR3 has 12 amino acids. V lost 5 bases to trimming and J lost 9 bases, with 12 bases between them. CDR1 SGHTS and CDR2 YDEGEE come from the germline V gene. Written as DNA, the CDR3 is TGTGCCAGCAGAAGACTAGGAATTGAGCAGTTCTTC. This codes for CASRRLGIEQFF.

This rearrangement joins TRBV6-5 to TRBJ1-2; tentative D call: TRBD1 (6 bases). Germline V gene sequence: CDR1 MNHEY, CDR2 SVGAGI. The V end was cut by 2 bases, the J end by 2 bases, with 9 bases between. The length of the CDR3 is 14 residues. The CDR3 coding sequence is TGTGCCAGCAGTTACCTCGGACAGAACTATGGCTACACCTTC. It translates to CASSYLGQNYGYTF.